This T cell receptor beta chain stems from a study of blood T cell repertoires in COVID-19. There are a few counts of this clone. Assay used: immunoSEQ multiplex PCR; TCRdb lists only in-frame clones, some missing. The sample carries some 68,000 clones, roughly 85% recorded once. The TCR sequence derives from a woman aged 50 to 60 with COVID-19, enrolled during active disease. The material sequenced was peripheral blood.

CDR3 protein: CASSEARSTEAFF. CDR3 in DNA: TGTGCCAGCAGTGAAGCGCGGAGCACTGAAGCTTTCTTT. The chain carries TRBV2 and TRBJ1-1; no definite D call. The V and J ends lost 0 bases and 4 bases respectively, with 6 bases between them. Germline V CDR1 and CDR2: SNHLY, FYNNEI. The CDR3 length is 13 residues.